This T cell receptor beta chain derives from a study of T cell repertoires in cytomegalovirus infection. Study overall: Researchers turned to recently identified HLA-C-restricted CMV epitopes as well as well-studied HLA-B-restricted ones.

As to this clonotype: Antigen specificity is unknown.

TCRdb re-analysed the reads in MiXCR, keeping a single row per CDR3 protein. The sample shows around 570,000 distinct CDR3 sequences, roughly 42% of them seen only once. The CDR3 sequence is 13 residues long. Trimming removed 8 bases at V and 0 bases at J, with 8 bases between. The clonotype comes from a human donor in good health (CMV status not recorded). Some clones in this sample may be carry-over from other donors' samples. The source material was cultured PBMCs, sampled from culture after CMV antigen stimulation. The chain recombines TRBV12-3 or TRBV12-4 with TRBJ1-5; D is unclear. The CDR3 nucleotides read TGTGCCAGCCCATGGAATAGCAATCAGCCCCAGCATTTT. Its protein product is CASPWNSNQPQHF.